This entry lists 15 T cell receptor beta chains sequenced from one sample in a study of memory CD4+ T cells and cytomegalovirus serostatus. The repertoire was sequenced with immunoSEQ multiplex PCR; TCRdb's copy has only in-frame clones and lacks some. In the table there are 50,000 to 60,000 clones, 65% to 85% of which are singletons. The sort gate was single viable CD3+CD4+CD8-CD45RO+ cells for memory CD4+ T cells. Sequencing input: memory CD4+ T cells from blood. All receptors come from an adult in good health and CMV-seronegative.

V gene TRBV7-9 combines with J gene TRBJ2-5; no clear D gene. The CDR3 is made up of 14 amino acids. Germline V gene sequence: CDR1 SEHNR, CDR2 FQNEAQ (reference sequence). Trimming stripped 1 base from V and 4 bases from J, with 10 bases between. The CDR3 sequence is CASSLGAGAETQYF. CDR3 nucleotides: TGTGCCAGCAGCTTAGGGGCAGGCGCAGAGACCCAGTACTTC.

This chain joins TRBV7-8 and TRBJ1-2, with D tentatively TRBD1 (6 bases). The CDR3 consists of 16 residues. Germline CDR1 and CDR2: SGHVS and FQNEAQ. The germline V and J ends were trimmed by 0 bases and 6 bases, with 17 bases remaining between them. Here the CDR3 DNA reads TGTGCCAGCAGCTTAGCGAATCTCCCGGGGGCAGATGGCTACACCTTC. It is translated as CASSLANLPGADGYTF.

Comment on this clone: At one end, the junction sequence differs from germline, possibly due to a read error. V usage is TRBV7-7 and J usage is TRBJ2-5, with D perhaps matching TRBD1 or TRBD2 (5 bases each). Per the germline V gene, CDR1 is SSHAT and CDR2 is FNYEAQ (reference sequence). The CDR3 totals 14 residues. The CDR3 reads CASSSTRGVETQYF. The DNA for the CDR3 is TGTGCTAGCAGCTCCACCAGAGGGGTGGAGACCCAGTACTTC.

This chain uses TRBV9 with TRBJ2-7; D may be TRBD1 or TRBD2 (5 bases each). V was cut by 4 bases and J by 7 bases, with 15 bases left in between. From germline, CDR1 is SGDLS and CDR2 YYNGEE. The CDR3 loop spans 13 amino acids. This CDR3 reads CASSSGTGAEQYF. The CDR3 DNA sequence: TGTGCCAGCAGCTCAGGGACCGGGGCGGAGCAGTACTTC.

This chain's CDR3 is CATERRVYEQYF. In DNA, the CDR3 is TGTGCCACCGAACGTCGGGTTTACGAGCAGTACTTC. The chain employs TRBV15 and TRBJ2-7, with no clear D. The V and J ends lost 8 bases and 4 bases respectively, with 12 bases between them. The CDR3 length is 12 residues. Germline V CDR1 and CDR2: LNHNV, YYDKDF (reference sequence).

The rearrangement joins TRBV7-9 to TRBJ2-3; D uncertain. Germline V gives CDR1 SEHNR, CDR2 FQNEAQ (reference sequence). V gave up 5 bases and J gave up 5 bases, with 14 bases separating them. The CDR3 length is 14 residues. The DNA for the CDR3 is TGTGCCAGCAGCCCTGGTAGGGTCGGAGATACGCAGTATTTT. Protein product: CASSPGRVGDTQYF.

The J gene is TRBJ2-1, the V gene TRBV11-1; 9 bases line up with TRBD2. Germline V gene sequence: CDR1 SGHAT, CDR2 FQDESV (reference sequence). The CDR3 is made up of 17 amino acids. V was pared by 5 bases and J by 4 bases, with 12 bases of the junction left unmatched. CDR3 in DNA: TGTGCCAGCAGCCCCTCTCAGCGGGGGGACTCTTACAATGAGCAGTTCTTC. It yields the protein CASSPSQRGDSYNEQFF. Combining the CDR3 with reference TRBV11-1 and TRBJ2-1 gives the whole variable domain EAEVAQSPRYKITEKSQAVAFWCDPISGHATLYWYRQILGQGPELLVQFQDESVVDDSQLPKDRFSAERLKGVDSTLKIQPAELGDSAMYLCASSPSQRGDSYNEQFFGPGTRLTVL.

This clone was seen only a few times. The chain uses TRBV7-3 and TRBJ2-2; D is perhaps TRBD2 (6 bases). The CDR3 has 16 residues. V lost 5 bases to trimming and J lost 1 base, with 14 bases between them. Germline V gives CDR1 SGHTA, CDR2 FQGTGA. The chain's CDR3 is CASSPNIGGNTGELFF. CDR3 nucleotides: TGTGCCAGCAGCCCAAATATCGGGGGGAACACCGGGGAGCTGTTTTTT.

By share of the sample, this clone is medium-sized. This rearrangement joins TRBV7-8 to TRBJ1-1; D is undetermined. Trimming took 5 bases from V and 0 from J, leaving 7 bases between them. CDR1 SGHVS and CDR2 FQNEAQ come from the germline V gene. This CDR3 spans 13 amino acids. The CDR3 DNA sequence: TGTGCCAGCAGCAGGAAAATGAACACTGAAGCTTTCTTT. Protein product: CASSRKMNTEAFF.

The rearrangement links TRBV10-3 to TRBJ2-3, with D maybe TRBD2 (7 bases). V was trimmed by 6 bases and J by 1 base, leaving 14 bases between them. Germline CDR1 ENHRY, CDR2 SYGVKD. This CDR3 region has 15 residues. The CDR3 protein is CAIRGGQGRTDTQYF. The CDR3 region has the DNA TGTGCCATCAGGGGGGGGCAGGGCCGCACAGATACGCAGTATTTT.

The chain combines TRBV6-1 with TRBJ1-1; 8 positions match TRBD1. Germline V gene lookup returns CDR1 MNHNS and CDR2 SASEGT. There are 13 residues in the CDR3. V was pared by 6 bases and J by 4 bases, with 4 bases of the junction left unmatched. The CDR3 region has the DNA TGTGCCAGCAGGGACAGGGCGGTCACTGAAGCTTTCTTT. Encoded protein: CASRDRAVTEAFF.

In this sample, this clone turned up once. This chain joins TRBV29-1 and TRBJ2-6; D may be TRBD1 (6 bases). Trimming shortened V by 5 bases and J by 2 bases, and 10 bases separated the two germline ends. The CDR3 runs 14 residues. Germline V lookup: CDR1 SQVTM, CDR2 ANQGSEA. CDR3 loop: CSVRSGAGANVLTF. The CDR3 DNA follows: TGCAGCGTTCGATCAGGGGCTGGGGCCAACGTCCTGACTTTC.

This chain uses TRBV9 with TRBJ1-3; D is undetermined. Per the germline V gene, CDR1 is SGDLS and CDR2 is YYNGEE. The CDR3 sequence is 13 residues long. The ends were cut back, 0 bases at V and 8 bases at J, with 9 bases in the middle. CDR3: CASSVASRDTIYF. CDR3 in DNA: TGTGCCAGCAGCGTAGCAAGCCGGGACACCATATATTTT. Full variable domain (missing parts from reference TRBV9 and TRBJ1-3): DSGVTQTPKHLITATGQRVTLRCSPRSGDLSVYWYQQSLDQGLQFLIQYYNGEERAKGNILERFSAQQFPDLHSELNLSSLELGDSALYFCASSVASRDTIYFGEGSWLTVV.

The V gene is TRBV7-9, the J gene TRBJ2-1, with TRBD1 as a possible D gene (5 bases). V lost 5 bases and J lost 4, with 18 bases in between. The germline V gene has CDR1 SEHNR and CDR2 FQNEAQ (reference sequence). This CDR3 has 16 residues. CDR3 bases: TGTGCCAGCAGCCACGGATGGGGCAGGGTATACAATGAGCAGTTCTTC. Translated: CASSHGWGRVYNEQFF.

This sequence joins TRBV4-3 and TRBJ1-4, with D uncertain. Germline CDR1 LGHNA, CDR2 YSLEER. The CDR3 is 15 amino acids. Trimming stripped 0 bases from V and 4 bases from J, with 9 bases between. The CDR3 bases are TGCGCCAGCAGCCAAGATGGCCAGCTTAATGAAAAACTGTTTTTT. It encodes CASSQDGQLNEKLFF.